This paragraph reports one TCR beta chain. The antigen is unknown. Time point: persistent/refractory GD, antithyroid drugs over 5 years with positive TRAb. With RNA extracted from PBMCs as input, the TCR library was made. Graves' disease was diagnosed by American Thyroid Association guidelines. Combining iRepertoire HTBI primers with Arm-PCR of CDR3 regions, the authors built TCR beta libraries. TCRdb independently ran MiXCR on the multiplex PCR reads; one entry per CDR3 protein. This table has around 460,000 distinct CDR3 sequences, about 20% appearing once. CDR1 SNHLY and CDR2 FYNNEI come from the germline V gene. The J segment lost 2 bases and the V segment lost 3 bases, leaving 9 bases of the junction unmatched. The CDR3 extends over 16 amino acids. This record belongs to a study of regulatory T cells in long-lasting Graves disease. Overall study findings and caveats: Thyroid tissue went unexamined; only peripheral blood was analyzed. There was favoring of TRBV28, TRBJ1-2 and TRBJ2-5 in persistent disease.

The sequence was collected from a female donor with Graves disease. V and J are TRBV2 and TRBJ2-7; TRBD2 agrees at 8 bases. Specimen: peripheral blood mononuclear cells (PBMCs), collected when the disease was refractory, from a patient treated with antithyroid drugs. The DNA for the CDR3 is TGTGCCAGCAGTGAGGCTGGGGGGCGGGGGGCCTACGAGCAGTACTTC. This codes for CASSEAGGRGAYEQYF.